The 21 T cell receptor beta chains listed next were all sequenced from one sample in a study of control samples from healthy donors and cancer patients. Sequencing used immunoSEQ multiplex PCR; TCRdb keeps in-frame clones, though not all of them. The sample yields approximately 120,000 clones, around 86% seen once. Sequenced: blood. The receptor set was obtained from a man aged 35 to 55 in good health.

The rearrangement uses TRBV5-6 and TRBJ1-1; 8 nucleotides match TRBD1. CDR1 is SGHDT and CDR2 is YYEEEE in the germline V gene. The CDR3 runs 15 residues. V shed 5 bases, J shed 3 bases, and the junction held 9 bases outside the gene matches. CDR3: CASRKQGATDTEAFF. The CDR3 nucleotides read TGTGCCAGCAGGAAGCAGGGGGCGACGGACACTGAAGCTTTCTTT.

The chain couples TRBV7-9 to TRBJ2-5; 16 positions match TRBD2. Germline V gene sequence: CDR1 SEHNR, CDR2 FQNEAQ (reference sequence). This CDR3 is built from 21 residues. The J segment lost 3 bases and the V segment lost 5 bases, leaving 18 bases of the junction unmatched. In nucleotides, the CDR3 is TGTGCCAGCAGCACATCGGGACTAGCGGGGGGGCCTCTCCCATTTGAAGAGACCCAGTACTTC. This codes for CASSTSGLAGGPLPFEETQYF. The full variable domain, rest sourced from reference TRBV7-9 and TRBJ2-5, is DTGVSQNPRHKITKRGQNVTFRCDPISEHNRLYWYRQTLGQGPEFLTYFQNEAQLEKSRLLSDRFSAERPKGSFSTLEIQRTEQGDSAMYLCASSTSGLAGGPLPFEETQYFGPGTRLLVL.

The CDR3 DNA reads as TGTGCCAGCAGCCTAGGGTTGTATATTCGGGACACCGGGGAGCTGTTTTTT. Its protein is CASSLGLYIRDTGELFF. The V and J genes are TRBV3-1 (or the pseudogene TRBV3-2) and TRBJ2-2, with D unresolved. The CDR3 loop spans 17 amino acids. Trimming shortened V by 4 bases and J by 3 bases, and 18 bases separated the two germline ends. Per germline, CDR1 LGHDT and CDR2 YNNKEL (reference sequence).

This chain links TRBV23-1 with TRBJ1-6; the D is unclear. TRBV23-1 is noted as an ORF with a role that remains uncertain. Trimming removed 3 bases from V and 13 bases from J, with 19 bases in between. The length of the CDR3 is 15 residues. Here the CDR3 reads CASSHHHWATWPLHF. CDR3 nucleotides: TGCGCCAGCAGTCATCACCACTGGGCGACTTGGCCCCTCCACTTT.

The rearrangement joins TRBV18 to TRBJ2-1; D call uncertain. Germline CDR1 KGHSH, CDR2 LQKENI. The CDR3 length is 15 residues. V gave up 2 bases and J gave up 0 bases, with 8 bases separating them. The CDR3 reads CASSPSATSYNEQFF. Here the CDR3 DNA reads TGTGCCAGCTCACCATCCGCTACCTCCTACAATGAGCAGTTCTTC.

This clone occurred a few times. The genes are TRBV3-1 (or the pseudogene TRBV3-2) and TRBJ1-4, with 9 bases that match TRBD1. This CDR3 spans 17 amino acids. CDR1 is LGHDT, CDR2 YNNKEL, per germline (reference sequence). With V trimmed by 4 bases and J by 1 base, 7 bases remained unmatched. CDR3 protein: CASSPGQGPRTNEKLFF. The CDR3 nucleotides are TGTGCCAGCAGCCCTGGACAGGGGCCACGAACTAATGAAAAACTGTTTTTT.

CDR3 in amino acids: CASSPRSGGSTDTQYF. CDR3 DNA sequence: TGTGCCAGCTCACCTCGAAGCGGGGGAAGCACAGATACGCAGTATTTT. The rearrangement joins TRBV18 to TRBJ2-3; 8 positions agree with TRBD2. The CDR3 has 16 residues. The V and J ends lost 3 bases and 0 bases, in that order; junction bases with no gene match: 5. From germline, CDR1 is KGHSH and CDR2 LQKENI.

This rearrangement joins TRBV5-1 to TRBJ1-1; D gene uncertain. Germline V gene sequence: CDR1 SGHRS, CDR2 YFSETQ. V was cut by 3 bases and J by 0 bases, with 6 bases left in between. CDR3 size: 13 residues. In nucleotides, the CDR3 is TGCGCCAGCAGCTCCCGCGTGAACACTGAAGCTTTCTTT. It codes for CASSSRVNTEAFF.

The CDR3 nucleotides read TGTGCCAGCAGCTTATTGACGGCCTCTGGGGCCAACGTCCTGACTTTC. Protein: CASSLLTASGANVLTF. The V and J genes are TRBV7-3 and TRBJ2-6; D unclear. Germline V gene data show CDR1 as SGHTA and CDR2 as FQGTGA. V was clipped by 2 bases and J by 0 bases, with 8 bases between them. The CDR3 loop spans 16 amino acids. Drawing the rest from reference TRBV7-3 and TRBJ2-6, the complete variable domain is GAGVSQTPSNKVTEKGKYVELRCDPISGHTALYWYRQSLGQGPEFLIYFQGTGAADDSGLPNDRFFAVRPEGSVSTLKIQRTERGDSAVYLCASSLLTASGANVLTFGAGSRLTVL.

This chain joins TRBV7-9 and TRBJ1-1, with D maybe TRBD1 (6 bases). Germline lookup yields CDR1 SEHNR and CDR2 FQNEAQ (reference sequence). The CDR3 totals 15 residues. V gave up 5 bases and J gave up 0 bases, with 13 bases separating them. The CDR3 loop is CASSPRTVMNTEAFF. CDR3 coding DNA: TGTGCCAGCAGCCCCAGGACAGTCATGAACACTGAAGCTTTCTTT. Full variable domain (rest looked up from reference TRBV7-9 and TRBJ1-1): DTGVSQNPRHKITKRGQNVTFRCDPISEHNRLYWYRQTLGQGPEFLTYFQNEAQLEKSRLLSDRFSAERPKGSFSTLEIQRTEQGDSAMYLCASSPRTVMNTEAFFGQGTRLTVV.

This clone has a single count. V is TRBV4-1 and J is TRBJ2-3; 12 bases agree with TRBD2. The CDR3 spans 17 residues. Per the germline V gene, CDR1 is MGHRA and CDR2 is YSYEKL. V lost 4 bases and J lost 0; bases outside the gene matches: 5. Here the CDR3 reads CASSRLAGASSTDTQYF. In nucleotides, the CDR3 is TGCGCCAGCAGCCGACTAGCGGGGGCTTCTAGCACAGATACGCAGTATTTT.

The J gene is TRBJ2-7, the V gene TRBV7-2; 8 bases are a match to TRBD2. CDR3 length: 15 residues. CDR1 is SGHTA and CDR2 is FQGNSA in the germline V gene. With 3 bases clipped from V and 4 bases from J, the junction kept 8 bases outside the gene matches. The CDR3 DNA reads as TGTACCAGCAGCTTGGAGGCGGGGGGCCTATACGAGCAGTACTTC. Protein sequence: CTSSLEAGGLYEQYF.

The rearrangement links TRBV11-2 to TRBJ2-6, with D hard to call. Looked up from germline, CDR1 is SGHAT and CDR2 is FQNNGV. The CDR3 is made up of 14 amino acids. Deletions cut 2 bases from V and 4 bases from J, with 6 bases between. The DNA for the CDR3 is TGTGCCAGCAGCTTATTTCTCGGGGCCAACGTCCTGACTTTC. This gives the protein CASSLFLGANVLTF. Using reference TRBV11-2 and TRBJ2-6 for the parts outside the CDR3, the full variable domain is EAGVAQSPRYKIIEKRQSVAFWCNPISGHATLYWYQQILGQGPKLLIQFQNNGVVDDSQLPKDRFSAERLKGVDSTLKIQPAKLEDSAVYLCASSLFLGANVLTFGAGSRLTVL.

The V gene is TRBV29-1, the J gene TRBJ1-2, with D unresolved. V lost 3 bases and J lost 8, with 16 bases in between. The CDR3 is 13 residues long. From germline, CDR1 is SQVTM and CDR2 ANQGSEA. CDR3: CSVEDLPTIGYTF. The CDR3 nucleotides are TGCAGCGTTGAGGACCTACCTACTATCGGCTACACCTTC.

The rearrangement uses TRBV30 and TRBJ2-2; 8 positions match TRBD2. CDR3 length equals 12 residues. Germline loops: CDR1 GTSNPN, CDR2 SVGIG (reference sequence). CDR3 DNA: TGTGCTGGAAGCGGGGGAACCGGGGAGCTGTTTTTT. Translating it yields CAGSGGTGELFF.

The V call is TRBV29-1, the J call TRBJ2-7, with D perhaps matching TRBD1 (5 bases). The CDR3 is 12 amino acids. V gave up 3 bases and J gave up 2 bases, with 8 bases separating them. Germline values: CDR1 SQVTM, CDR2 ANQGSEA. The CDR3 reads CSVESGTYEQYF. The CDR3, as DNA: TGCAGCGTTGAGTCAGGGACCTACGAGCAGTACTTC.

The rearrangement joins TRBV24-1 to TRBJ2-5; no clear D. CDR1 and CDR2 from the germline V gene are KGHDR and SFDVKD. Trimming took 5 bases from V and 4 from J, leaving 16 bases between them. CDR3 length equals 15 residues. This chain's CDR3 is CATSGTYPRVETQYF. Here the CDR3 DNA reads TGTGCCACCAGTGGGACCTATCCTAGGGTAGAGACCCAGTACTTC.

The chain uses TRBV5-8 and TRBJ1-1, with D maybe TRBD1 (5 bases). The CDR3 contains 16 residues. V was clipped by 1 base and J by 4 bases, with 17 bases between them. CDR1 and CDR2 (germline): SGHTS, YDEGEE. The DNA of the CDR3 is TGTGCCAGCAGCTTGTCAGTTGGCAGGGAGAGCACTGAAGCTTTCTTT. This gives the protein CASSLSVGRESTEAFF.

The J gene is TRBJ1-2, the V gene TRBV19, with D unresolved. The CDR3 has 13 residues. Trimming took 6 bases from V and 6 from J, leaving 14 bases between them. Germline values: CDR1 LNHDA, CDR2 SQIVND (reference sequence). The CDR3 loop is CASRTTIQHGYTF. The CDR3 nucleotides are TGTGCCAGTAGGACGACGATCCAGCATGGCTACACCTTC.

This chain uses TRBV15 with TRBJ1-1; D remains ambiguous. The CDR3 totals 12 residues. V was cut by 1 base and J by 4 bases, with 4 bases left in between. In germline, CDR1 is LNHNV, CDR2 YYDKDF (reference sequence). The DNA of the CDR3 is TGTGCCACCAGCAGAGGCCCCACTGAAGCTTTCTTT. It specifies CATSRGPTEAFF.

The chain recombines TRBV5-1 with TRBJ1-1; no definite D call. The CDR3 consists of 14 residues. Germline loops: CDR1 SGHRS, CDR2 YFSETQ. V shed 4 bases and J shed 1 base, with 11 bases lying between them. CDR3 DNA sequence: TGCGCCAGCAGCCGGCTCCCGGGGAACACTGAAGCTTTCTTT. Encoded protein: CASSRLPGNTEAFF.